This entry is about one TCR beta chain. This record belongs to a study of blood T cell repertoires in COVID-19. Study-level background: COVID-19 samples, acute and convalescent, were from the United States, Italy and Spain. Sources were T cells, B-cell-depleted T cells, or PBMCs; the material itself was cDNA or gDNA.

Per germline, CDR1 MNHEY and CDR2 SVGAGI. The CDR3 has 15 amino acids. Between the trimmed V and J ends, which lost 0 bases and 2 bases, there was a span of 8 bases. Study processing details: Reference gene primer amplification yielded estimated nucleated cell counts. Data came from immunoSEQ multiplex PCR; TCRdb stores just in-frame clones and leaves some out. V and J calls and clone size come straight from that table; D and trimming were deduced from the DNA. The repertoire includes 85,000 to 110,000 clones, 80% to 90% of them detected once, and less than 4.5% sits in the top ten. Sequenced material: peripheral blood. The chain recombines TRBV6-5 with TRBJ1-5; no reliable D call. This receptor was identified in a human donor in a cohort sampled during active COVID-19. CDR3 DNA: TGTGCCAGCAGTTACTCGGGCAGTCGCAATCAGCCCCAGCATTTT. It encodes CASSYSGSRNQPQHF.